This T cell receptor (beta chain) derives from a study of blood T cells in healthy people across ages. Overall study findings and caveats: Reliance upon unsorted PBMCs precluded definitive naive versus antigen-experienced comparison.

PBMCs were isolated at a quantity of at least 7 million per sample. PCR was performed a second time for 7 to 11 cycles using a sample-barcoded 5' primer and a J-beta primer mix. TCRdb independently ran MiXCR on the 5' RACE reads; one entry per CDR3 protein. The sample gives more than 1 million distinct CDR3 sequences, 40% to 55% of which show up once; approximately 20% is in the top ten. CDR1 and CDR2 (germline): DFQATT, SNEGSKA (reference sequence). The CDR3 extends over 14 amino acids. V lost 3 bases and J lost 7; bases outside the gene matches: 7. This clonotype was observed a handful of times. Its antigen remains unknown.

This clonotype was sampled from a woman aged 55-70 years in good health. The specimen was blood. This rearrangement joins TRBV20-1 to TRBJ2-5; 11 bases agree with TRBD2. The CDR3 bases are TGCAGTGCTAGTATAGCGGGAGGGTCGCGGACCCAGTACTTC. Its translation: CSASIAGGSRTQYF.